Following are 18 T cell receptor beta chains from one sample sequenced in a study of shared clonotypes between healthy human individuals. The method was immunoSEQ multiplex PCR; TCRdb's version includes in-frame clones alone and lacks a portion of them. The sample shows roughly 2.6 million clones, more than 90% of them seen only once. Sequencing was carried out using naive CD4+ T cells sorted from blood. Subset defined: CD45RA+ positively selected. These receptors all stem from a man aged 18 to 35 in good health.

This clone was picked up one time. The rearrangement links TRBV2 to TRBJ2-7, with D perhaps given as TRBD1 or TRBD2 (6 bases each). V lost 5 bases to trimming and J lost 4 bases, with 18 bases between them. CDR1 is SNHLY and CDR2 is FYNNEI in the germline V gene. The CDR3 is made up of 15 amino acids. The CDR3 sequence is CASSKEGGLNYEQYF. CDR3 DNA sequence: TGTGCCAGCAGTAAAGAAGGGGGACTTAATTACGAGCAGTACTTC.

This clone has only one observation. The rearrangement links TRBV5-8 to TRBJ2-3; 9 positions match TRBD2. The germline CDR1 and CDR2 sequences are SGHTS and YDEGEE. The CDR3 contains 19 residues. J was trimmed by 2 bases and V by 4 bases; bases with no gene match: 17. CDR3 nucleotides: TGTGCCAGCAGCCTCGGCGCGGGGGGGTACTTGGCCGTCACAGATACGCAGTATTTT. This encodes CASSLGAGGYLAVTDTQYF.

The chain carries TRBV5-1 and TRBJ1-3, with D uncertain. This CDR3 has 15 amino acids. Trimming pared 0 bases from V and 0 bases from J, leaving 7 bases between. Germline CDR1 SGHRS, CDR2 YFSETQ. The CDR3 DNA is TGCGCCAGCAGCTTGGAACGGAACTCTGGAAACACCATATATTTT. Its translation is CASSLERNSGNTIYF. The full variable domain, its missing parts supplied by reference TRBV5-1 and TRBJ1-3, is KAGVTQTPRYLIKTRGQQVTLSCSPISGHRSVSWYQQTPGQGLQFLFEYFSETQRNKGNFPGRFSGRQFSNSRSEMNVSTLELGDSALYLCASSLERNSGNTIYFGEGSWLTVV.

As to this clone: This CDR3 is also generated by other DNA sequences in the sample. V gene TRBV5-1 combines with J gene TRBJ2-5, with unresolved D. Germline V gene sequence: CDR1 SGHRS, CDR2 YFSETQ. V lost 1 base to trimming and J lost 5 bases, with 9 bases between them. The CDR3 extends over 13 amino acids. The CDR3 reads CASSLTGLETQYF. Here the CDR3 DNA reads TGCGCCAGCAGCTTGACGGGCCTGGAGACCCAGTACTTC.

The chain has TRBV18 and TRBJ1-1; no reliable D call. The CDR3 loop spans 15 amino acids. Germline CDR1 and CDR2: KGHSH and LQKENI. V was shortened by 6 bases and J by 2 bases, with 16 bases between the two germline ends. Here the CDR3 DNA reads TGTGCCAGCTCCCTATCAGGCGTTTCCAACACTGAAGCTTTCTTT. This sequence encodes CASSLSGVSNTEAFF.

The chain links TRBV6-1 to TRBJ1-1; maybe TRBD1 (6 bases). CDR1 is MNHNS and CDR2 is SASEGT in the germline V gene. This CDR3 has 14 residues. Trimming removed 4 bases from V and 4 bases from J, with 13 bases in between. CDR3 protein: CASSAIQGVTEAFF. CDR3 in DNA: TGTGCCAGCAGTGCTATACAGGGAGTCACTGAAGCTTTCTTT.

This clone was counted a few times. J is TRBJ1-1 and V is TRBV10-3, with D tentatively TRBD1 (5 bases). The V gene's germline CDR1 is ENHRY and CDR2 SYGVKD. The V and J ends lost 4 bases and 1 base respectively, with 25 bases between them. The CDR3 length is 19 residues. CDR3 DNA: TGTGCCATCAGTGCTTACCGGGACTTCTTTAGTGGCGAGAACACTGAAGCTTTCTTT. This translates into CAISAYRDFFSGENTEAFF.

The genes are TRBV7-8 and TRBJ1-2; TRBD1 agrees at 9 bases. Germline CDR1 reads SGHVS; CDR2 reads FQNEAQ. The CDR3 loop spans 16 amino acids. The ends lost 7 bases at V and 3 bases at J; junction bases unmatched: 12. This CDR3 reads CASTQDSTGGYYGYTF. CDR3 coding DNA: TGTGCCAGCACCCAAGATTCAACAGGGGGCTACTATGGCTACACCTTC.

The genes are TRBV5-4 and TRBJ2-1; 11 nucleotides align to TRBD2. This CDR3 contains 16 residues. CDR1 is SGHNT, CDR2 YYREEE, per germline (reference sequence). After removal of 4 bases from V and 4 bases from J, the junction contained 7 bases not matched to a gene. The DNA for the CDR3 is TGTGCCAGCAGCCCTCCGGGACTAGCGGTATACAATGAGCAGTTCTTC. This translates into CASSPPGLAVYNEQFF. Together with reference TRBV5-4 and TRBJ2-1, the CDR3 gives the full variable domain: ETGVTQSPTHLIKTRGQQVTLRCSSQSGHNTVSWYQQALGQGPQFIFQYYREEENGRGNFPPRFSGLQFPNYSSELNVNALELDDSALYLCASSPPGLAVYNEQFFGPGTRLTVL.

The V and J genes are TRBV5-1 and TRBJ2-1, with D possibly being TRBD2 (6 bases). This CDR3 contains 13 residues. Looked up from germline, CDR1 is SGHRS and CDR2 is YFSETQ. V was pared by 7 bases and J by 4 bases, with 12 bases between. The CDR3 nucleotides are TGCGCCAGCTGGGACTGGGATTACAATGAGCAGTTCTTC. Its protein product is CASWDWDYNEQFF.

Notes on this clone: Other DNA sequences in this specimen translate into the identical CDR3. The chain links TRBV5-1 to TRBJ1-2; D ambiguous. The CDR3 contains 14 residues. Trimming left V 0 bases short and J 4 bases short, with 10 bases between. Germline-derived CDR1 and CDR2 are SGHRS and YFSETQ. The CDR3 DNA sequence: TGCGCCAGCAGCTTGGGGCAGGTTGGCTATGGCTACACCTTC. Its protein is CASSLGQVGYGYTF.

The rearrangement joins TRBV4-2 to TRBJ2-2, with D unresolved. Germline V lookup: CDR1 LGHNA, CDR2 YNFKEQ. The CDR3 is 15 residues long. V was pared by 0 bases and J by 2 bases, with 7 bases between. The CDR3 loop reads CASSQDPYNTGELFF. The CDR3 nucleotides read TGTGCCAGCAGCCAAGATCCTTATAACACCGGGGAGCTGTTTTTT.

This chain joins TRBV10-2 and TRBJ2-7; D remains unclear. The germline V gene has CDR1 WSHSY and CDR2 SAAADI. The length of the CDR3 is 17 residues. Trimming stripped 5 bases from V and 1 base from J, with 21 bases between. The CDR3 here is CASSLTRAGLPSYEQYF. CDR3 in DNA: TGCGCCAGCAGTCTTACACGAGCCGGTCTCCCTTCCTACGAGCAGTACTTC.

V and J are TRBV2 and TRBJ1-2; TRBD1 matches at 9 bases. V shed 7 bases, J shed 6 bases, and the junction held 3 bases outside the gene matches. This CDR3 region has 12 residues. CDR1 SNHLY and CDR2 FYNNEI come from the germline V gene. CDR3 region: CASIYRGHGYTF. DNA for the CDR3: TGTGCCAGCATTTACAGGGGGCATGGCTACACCTTC. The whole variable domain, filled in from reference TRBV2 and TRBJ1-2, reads EPEVTQTPSHQVTQMGQEVILRCVPISNHLYFYWYRQILGQKVEFLVSFYNNEISEKSEIFDDQFSVERPDGSNFTLKIRSTKLEDSAMYFCASIYRGHGYTFGSGTRLTVV.

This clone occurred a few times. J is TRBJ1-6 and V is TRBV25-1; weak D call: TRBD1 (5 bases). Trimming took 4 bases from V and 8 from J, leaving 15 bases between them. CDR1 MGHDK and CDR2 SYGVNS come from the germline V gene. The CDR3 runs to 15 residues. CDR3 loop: CASSVARGPDSPLHF. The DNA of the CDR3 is TGTGCCAGCAGTGTCGCAAGGGGACCCGATTCACCCCTCCACTTT.

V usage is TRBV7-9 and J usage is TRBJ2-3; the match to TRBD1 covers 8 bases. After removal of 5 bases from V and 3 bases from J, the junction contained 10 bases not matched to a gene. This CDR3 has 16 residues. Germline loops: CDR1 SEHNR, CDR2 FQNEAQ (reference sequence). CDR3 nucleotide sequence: TGTGCCAGCAGCATACGACCGGGACAGGTGACAGATACGCAGTATTTT. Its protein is CASSIRPGQVTDTQYF.

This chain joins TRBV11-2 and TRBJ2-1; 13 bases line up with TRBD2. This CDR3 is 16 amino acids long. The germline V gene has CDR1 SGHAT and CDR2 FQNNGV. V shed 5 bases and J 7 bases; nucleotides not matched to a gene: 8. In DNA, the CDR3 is TGTGCCAGCAGCCGTACTAGCGGGAGGGCCCAAAATGAGCAGTTCTTC. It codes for CASSRTSGRAQNEQFF.

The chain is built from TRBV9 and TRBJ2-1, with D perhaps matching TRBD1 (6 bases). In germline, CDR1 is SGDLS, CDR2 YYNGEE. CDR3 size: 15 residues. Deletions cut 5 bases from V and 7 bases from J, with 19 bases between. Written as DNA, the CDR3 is TGTGCCAGCAGGAGGGGGTTATCTATTGGTAATGAGCAGTTCTTC. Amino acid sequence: CASRRGLSIGNEQFF.